The following is a T cell receptor beta chain sequence with its context. This sample is drawn from a study of blood T cell repertoires in COVID-19. The overall study: Donors in the United States, Italy and Spain gave samples during acute or convalescent COVID-19. Sources were T cells, B-cell-depleted T cells, or PBMCs; the material itself was cDNA or gDNA.

Germline assignment: CDR1 MNHEY and CDR2 SVGAGI. With 9 bases clipped from V and 4 bases from J, the junction kept 11 bases outside the gene matches. CDR3 size: 15 residues. Original methodology: Scientists estimated how many nucleated cells there were by amplifying reference gene primers. Here immunoSEQ multiplex PCR was the method, and the copy in TCRdb shows in-frame clones only, minus some. Clone size and the V and J calls come from that table; the DNA yielded D and trimming. The repertoire holds about 380,000 clones, with more than 65% as singletons. The sequenced sample consisted of peripheral blood. The chain employs TRBV6-5 and TRBJ2-2; TRBD1 matches 7 bases. The TCR sequence derives from a human donor with acute or convalescent COVID-19. The donor label of this sample is uncertain. The CDR3 nucleotides read TGTGCCAGTCGACACAGGGGACGGAGCACCGGGGAGCTGTTTTTT. It codes for CASRHRGRSTGELFF.